The rows below give T cell receptor beta chains drawn from one sample of a study of graft-versus-host responses after intestinal transplantation. Their recognized antigens are unknown. Measured with immunoSEQ multiplex PCR; TCRdb has only the in-frame clones, and not every one. The sample holds about 59,000 clones; almost 95% are singletons and the top ten take under 0.45%. The sample was unstimulated CD4+ T cells sorted from spleen or lymph node cells, taken before transplant. The receptors shown here come from a human donor who was the organ donor for an intestinal transplant. CDR3s include the opening cysteine and the closing phenylalanine or tryptophan. D genes are given only for firm matches. Part of the rows lack a size; the others show once, few, many or a class for expanded clones.

D gene	V gene	J gene	clone size	CDR3 protein	CDR3 DNA
TRBD1	TRBV7-2	TRBJ2-7	.	CASSLNYGTGTKQYF	TGTGCCAGCAGCCTAAATTACGGGACAGGAACTAAGCAGTACTTC
TRBD1	TRBV7-3	TRBJ2-2	.	CASSPGQGGTGELFF	TGTGCCAGCAGCCCCGGACAGGGGGGGACCGGGGAGCTGTTTTTT
.	TRBV6-5	TRBJ1-3	once	CASRPAGTSGNTIYF	TGTGCCAGCAGACCCGCAGGGACCTCTGGAAACACCATATATTTT
.	TRBV10-3	TRBJ2-3	.	CAITSVLSTDTQYF	TGTGCCATCACAAGCGTCCTTAGCACAGATACGCAGTATTTT
.	TRBV27	TRBJ1-1	.	CASSLRPLRGKVNTEAFF	TGTGCCAGCAGTTTACGCCCATTAAGGGGCAAGGTGAACACTGAAGCTTTCTTT
.	TRBV7-9	TRBJ1-4	.	CASSLGQGTTNEKLFF	TGTGCCAGCAGCTTAGGGCAGGGGACAACTAATGAAAAACTGTTTTTT
TRBD2	TRBV6-5	TRBJ2-5	.	CASSASGGAETQYF	TGTGCCAGCAGTGCTAGCGGGGGGGCAGAGACCCAGTACTTC
TRBD2	TRBV11-3	TRBJ2-7	.	CASSFGVAGEDEQYF	TGTGCCAGCAGCTTCGGTGTGGCGGGGGAGGACGAGCAGTACTTC
.	TRBV7-8	TRBJ2-7	.	CASSLASERVAYEQYF	TGTGCCAGCAGCTTAGCCTCCGAACGGGTCGCCTACGAGCAGTACTTC
.	TRBV7-2	TRBJ2-1	.	CASSLTRDNEQFF	TGTGCCAGCAGCTTGACAAGAGACAATGAGCAGTTCTTC
.	TRBV7-2	TRBJ2-3	once	CASSLSLQLARLGTQYF	TGTGCCAGCAGCTTAAGTCTTCAGCTAGCGCGATTAGGTACGCAGTATTTT
.	TRBV6-1	TRBJ1-2	.	CASSERGIGYTF	TGTGCCAGCAGTGAAAGGGGGATCGGCTACACCTTC
TRBD1	TRBV5-1	TRBJ2-7	.	CASSLGGDSSYEQYF	TGCGCCAGCAGCTTGGGAGGGGACAGTTCCTACGAGCAGTACTTC
.	TRBV5-1	TRBJ1-6	.	CASSLAPTGAYNSPLHF	TGCGCCAGCAGCTTGGCCCCGACAGGAGCTTATAATTCACCCCTCCACTTT
TRBD1	TRBV6-5	TRBJ1-6	.	CASSYSVRGFNSPLHF	TGTGCCAGCAGTTACTCAGTCAGGGGGTTTAATTCACCCCTCCACTTT
.	TRBV11-2	TRBJ1-3	.	CASSPGAGNTIYF	TGTGCCAGCAGCCCAGGGGCTGGAAACACCATATATTTT
TRBD1	TRBV6-5	TRBJ1-3	.	CASGTGAGNTIYF	TGTGCCAGCGGGACAGGGGCTGGAAACACCATATATTTT
.	TRBV2	TRBJ2-2	.	CASRRGMQGSTGELFF	TGTGCCAGCAGGAGGGGAATGCAGGGGAGCACCGGGGAGCTGTTTTTT
TRBD1	TRBV5-6	TRBJ1-6	.	CASSLRDRINSPLHF	TGTGCCAGCAGCTTGAGGGACAGGATTAATTCACCCCTCCACTTT
TRBD1	TRBV5-1	TRBJ2-3	.	CASSETGVDTQYF	TGCGCCAGCAGCGAAACAGGGGTAGATACGCAGTATTTT
TRBD1	TRBV11-3	TRBJ1-6	.	CASSPGQGVGNSPLHF	TGTGCCAGCAGCCCTGGACAGGGGGTGGGAAATTCACCCCTCCACTTT
TRBD2	TRBV7-9	TRBJ2-1	once	CASSLLAGGSYNEQFF	TGTGCCAGCAGCTTACTAGCGGGGGGCTCCTACAATGAGCAGTTCTTC
TRBD2	TRBV7-2	TRBJ2-5	.	CASSLGPGLAVETQYF	TGTGCCAGCAGCTTAGGGCCGGGACTAGCCGTAGAGACCCAGTACTTC
TRBD1	TRBV7-9	TRBJ1-6	.	CASTRTGVNSPLHF	TGTGCCAGCACGCGGACAGGGGTGAATTCACCCCTCCACTTT
TRBD2	TRBV19	TRBJ2-1	.	CASSMSGGRYNEQFF	TGTGCCAGTAGTATGAGCGGGGGGCGTTACAATGAGCAGTTCTTC
.	TRBV11-2	TRBJ1-1	once	CASSFGGMNTEAFF	TGTGCCAGCAGCTTTGGCGGTATGAACACTGAAGCTTTCTTT
.	TRBV5-1	TRBJ2-5	.	CASSLGFLGLQETQYF	TGCGCCAGCAGCTTGGGGTTTCTGGGGTTGCAAGAGACCCAGTACTTC
.	TRBV30	TRBJ1-6	.	CAWRDSNNSPLHF	TGTGCCTGGAGGGACAGTAATAATTCACCCCTCCACTTT
.	TRBV15	TRBJ1-5	once	CATSVGGGQPQHF	TGTGCCACCAGCGTCGGGGGCGGTCAGCCCCAGCATTTT
.	TRBV7-9	TRBJ1-3	.	CASSLAGVATGNTIYF	TGTGCCAGCAGCTTAGCAGGGGTGGCGACTGGAAACACCATATATTTT
.	TRBV19	TRBJ1-2	.	CASSIDTSNYGYTF	TGTGCCAGTAGTATAGACACCTCTAACTATGGCTACACCTTC
TRBD1	TRBV6-6	TRBJ1-5	.	CASSYLTGRQPQHF	TGTGCCAGCAGTTACCTGACAGGGCGGCAGCCCCAGCATTTT
TRBD2	TRBV11-3	TRBJ2-7	.	CASSEGGSSYEQYF	TGTGCCAGCAGCGAGGGAGGGAGCTCCTACGAGCAGTACTTC
.	TRBV7-9	TRBJ2-5	.	CASSLALWEEETQYF	TGTGCCAGCAGCTTAGCACTCTGGGAGGAAGAGACCCAGTACTTC
.	TRBV7-9	TRBJ1-1	.	CASSLEGWRGNTEAFF	TGTGCCAGCAGCTTAGAGGGATGGCGGGGGAACACTGAAGCTTTCTTT
.	TRBV19	TRBJ1-6	.	CASRLSESLSNSPLHF	TGTGCCAGTAGGCTCTCGGAATCTTTGAGTAATTCACCCCTCCACTTT
.	TRBV18	TRBJ1-2	.	CASSSTPLTDYGYTF	TGTGCCAGCTCATCCACCCCTCTGACAGACTATGGCTACACCTTC
TRBD1	TRBV7-2	TRBJ1-1	.	CASSFRDRALNTEAFF	TGTGCCAGCAGCTTCCGGGACAGGGCCTTGAACACTGAAGCTTTCTTT
TRBD2	TRBV27	TRBJ2-3	.	CASSLTSGGYTDTQYF	TGTGCCAGCAGTTTGACTAGCGGGGGGTACACAGATACGCAGTATTTT
TRBD1	TRBV9	TRBJ2-5	.	CASSVATGATQYF	TGTGCCAGCAGCGTAGCTACAGGGGCGACCCAGTACTTC
.	TRBV5-6	TRBJ1-5	.	CASSLRGNQPQHF	TGTGCCAGCAGCTTGAGGGGGAATCAGCCCCAGCATTTT
.	TRBV20-1	TRBJ2-1	.	CSAASRAEQFF	TGCAGTGCTGCTTCTCGGGCTGAGCAGTTCTTC
TRBD1	TRBV6-5	TRBJ2-7	few	CASSRRDRGYYEQYF	TGTGCCAGCAGTCGCCGGGACAGGGGGTACTACGAGCAGTACTTC
TRBD1	TRBV7-9	TRBJ1-2	once	CASSLAGTGPNYGYTF	TGTGCCAGCAGCTTAGCCGGGACAGGGCCTAACTATGGCTACACCTTC
TRBD2	TRBV19	TRBJ2-5	.	CASSQLAGGPGETQYF	TGTGCCAGTAGCCAACTAGCGGGGGGGCCAGGAGAGACCCAGTACTTC
.	TRBV27	TRBJ1-5	.	CASSLYLTANQPQHF	TGTGCCAGCAGTTTATACTTGACAGCCAATCAGCCCCAGCATTTT
.	TRBV7-9	TRBJ2-3	.	CASSLRGKTDTQYF	TGTGCCAGCAGCTTAAGGGGAAAAACAGATACGCAGTATTTT
.	TRBV7-9	TRBJ1-5	.	CASSLAQSPQHF	TGTGCCAGCAGCTTAGCCCAATCGCCCCAGCATTTT